The clone carrying this TCR beta chain came up many times. No antigen is known for it. The sample belongs to a study of CD8 T cells in ankylosing spondylitis. Findings and caveats of the study: It was reported that disease-linked clones were significantly enriched in matched ankylosing spondylitis synovial fluid.

Each CDR3 protein gets one entry after TCRdb re-called the 5' RACE reads with MiXCR. The data contain about 130,000 distinct CDR3 sequences, 6% to 8.5% of them seen just once; the ten biggest clones take up over 10%. Between the trimmed V and J ends, which lost 3 bases and 5 bases, there was a span of 10 bases. Germline V gene data show CDR1 as KGHSH and CDR2 as LQKENI. The CDR3 totals 14 residues. The specimen was blood, either unsorted or a sorted T cell fraction (not recorded which). The TCR sequence derives from a female donor with ankylosing spondylitis or in good health (not recorded which). This chain connects TRBV18 to TRBJ1-4, with D maybe TRBD1 (5 bases). The CDR3 region has the DNA TGTGCCAGCTCACCCCGGGGGATCAATGAAAAACTGTTTTTT. Amino acid sequence: CASSPRGINEKLFF.